This T cell receptor (beta chain) was documented in a study of shared clonotypes between healthy human individuals. The naive CD8 fraction comprised CD45RO-negative cells positively selected for CCR7 and excluded terminally differentiated effector memory CD45RA+ cells. The protocol was immunoSEQ multiplex PCR, while the TCRdb copy is restricted to in-frame clones and leaves out a portion. The sample consists of 1.5 million to 2.5 million clones, less than 95% of them appearing once. In regard to this clone: The target antigen is unknown.

Study-wide points: Larger estimated richness was generally recorded for naive subsets relative to memory subsets. Investigators expected sequencing depth to affect clonotype sharing among donors.

Germline CDR1 is ENHRY and CDR2 is SYGVKD. The CDR3 has 15 amino acids. V lost 5 bases and J lost 5; bases outside the gene matches: 2. The sequenced material came from naive CD8+ T cells sorted from blood. This receptor was identified in a man between 18 and 35 years old in good health. This chain links TRBV10-3 with TRBJ2-3; 15 nucleotides align to TRBD2. CDR3 in amino acids: CAISRTSGRGDTQYF. In nucleotides, the CDR3 is TGTGCCATCAGTCGGACTAGCGGGAGGGGAGATACGCAGTATTTT.